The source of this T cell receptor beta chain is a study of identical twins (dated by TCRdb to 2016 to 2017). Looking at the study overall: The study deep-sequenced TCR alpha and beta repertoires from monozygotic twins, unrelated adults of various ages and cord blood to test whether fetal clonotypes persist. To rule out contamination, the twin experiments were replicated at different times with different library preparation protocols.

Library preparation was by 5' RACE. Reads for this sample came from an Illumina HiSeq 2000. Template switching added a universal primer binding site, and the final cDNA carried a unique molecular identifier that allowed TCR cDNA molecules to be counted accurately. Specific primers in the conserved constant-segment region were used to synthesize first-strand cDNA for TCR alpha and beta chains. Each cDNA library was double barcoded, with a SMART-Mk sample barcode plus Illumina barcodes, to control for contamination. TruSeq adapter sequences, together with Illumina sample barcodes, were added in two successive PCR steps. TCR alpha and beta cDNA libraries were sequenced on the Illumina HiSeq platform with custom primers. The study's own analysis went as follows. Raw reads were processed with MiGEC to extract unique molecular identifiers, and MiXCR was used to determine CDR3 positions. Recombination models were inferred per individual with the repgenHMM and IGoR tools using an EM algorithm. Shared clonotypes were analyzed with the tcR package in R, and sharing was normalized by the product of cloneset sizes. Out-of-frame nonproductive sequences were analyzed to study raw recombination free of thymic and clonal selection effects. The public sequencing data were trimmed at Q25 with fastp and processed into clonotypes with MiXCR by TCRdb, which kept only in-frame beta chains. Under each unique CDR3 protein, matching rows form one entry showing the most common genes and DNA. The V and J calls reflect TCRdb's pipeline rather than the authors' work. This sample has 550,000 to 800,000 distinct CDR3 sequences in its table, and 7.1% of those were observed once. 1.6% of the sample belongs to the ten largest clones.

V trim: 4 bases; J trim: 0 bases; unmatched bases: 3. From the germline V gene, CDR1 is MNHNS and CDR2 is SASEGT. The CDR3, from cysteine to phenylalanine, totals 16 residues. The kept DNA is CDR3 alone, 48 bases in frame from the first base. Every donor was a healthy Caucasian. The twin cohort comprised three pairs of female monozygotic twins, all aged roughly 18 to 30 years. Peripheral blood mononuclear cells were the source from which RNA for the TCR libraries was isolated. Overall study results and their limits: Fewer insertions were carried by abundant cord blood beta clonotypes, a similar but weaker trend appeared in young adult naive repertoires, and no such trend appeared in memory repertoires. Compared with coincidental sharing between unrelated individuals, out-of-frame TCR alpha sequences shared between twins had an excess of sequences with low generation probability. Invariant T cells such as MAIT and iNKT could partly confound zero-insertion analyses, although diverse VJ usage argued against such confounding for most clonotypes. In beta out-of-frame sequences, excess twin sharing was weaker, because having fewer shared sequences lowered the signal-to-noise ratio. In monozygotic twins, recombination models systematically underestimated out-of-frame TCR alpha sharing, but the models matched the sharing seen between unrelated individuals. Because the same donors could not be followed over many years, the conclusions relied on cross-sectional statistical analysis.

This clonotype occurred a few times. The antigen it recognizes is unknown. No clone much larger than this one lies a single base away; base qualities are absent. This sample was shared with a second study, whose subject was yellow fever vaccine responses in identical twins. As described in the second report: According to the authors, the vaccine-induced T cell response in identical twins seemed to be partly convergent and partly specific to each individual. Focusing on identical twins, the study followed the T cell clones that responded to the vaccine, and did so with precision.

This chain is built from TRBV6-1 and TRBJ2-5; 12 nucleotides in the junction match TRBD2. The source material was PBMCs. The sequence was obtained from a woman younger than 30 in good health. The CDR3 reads CASSASGRGYQETQYF. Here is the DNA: TGTGCCAGCAGTGCTAGCGGGAGGGGGTACCAAGAGACCCAGTACTTC.